This T cell receptor (beta chain) was recovered during a study of blood T cell repertoires in COVID-19. This clone appeared a single time. In the authors' workflow: Amplifying reference gene primers gave estimates of nucleated cell counts. Sequenced by immunoSEQ multiplex PCR; TCRdb stores in-frame clones only, minus some. Clonal size and the V and J genes are those of that table, whereas D and trimming came from the DNA. Seen here are just over 90,000 clones, almost 80% observed once, and the top ten hold 16%. The V and J ends lost 4 bases and 3 bases respectively, with 13 bases between them. The CDR3 has 15 residues. Germline lookup yields CDR1 ENHRY and CDR2 SYGVKD.

This rearrangement joins TRBV10-3 to TRBJ1-5; no definite D call. The sequenced sample was peripheral blood. This clonotype originated in a human donor in a cohort sampled during active COVID-19. As DNA, the CDR3 is TGTGCCATCAGTGTAGGTGGCGGGAACAATCAGCCCCAGCATTTT. Translation gives CAISVGGGNNQPQHF.